One T cell receptor (beta chain) is described in this entry. Method: immunoSEQ multiplex PCR; TCRdb's copy keeps in-frame clones and lacks some. The sample records 160,000 or so clones, 85% being singletons. This sample was included in a study of blood T cell repertoires in COVID-19. Study-wide context: Italy, Spain and the United States were the sources of the convalescent and acute COVID-19 samples. The analysed material was cDNA or gDNA that came from T cells, B-cell-depleted T cells, or PBMCs.

CDR3 size: 14 residues. Germline V CDR1 and CDR2: SGHAT, FQNNGV. V was trimmed by 5 bases and J by 3 bases, leaving 13 bases between them. Seattle enrolled patients during active infection and tracked them longitudinally. The source material was peripheral blood. The genes are TRBV11-2 and TRBJ2-5, with D possibly TRBD1 on 5 matching bases. The sequence was obtained from a woman aged 50 to 60 with COVID-19, enrolled during active disease. CDR3 loop: CASSDHRIKETQYF. CDR3 nucleotides: TGTGCCAGCAGCGATCACAGGATTAAAGAGACCCAGTACTTC.